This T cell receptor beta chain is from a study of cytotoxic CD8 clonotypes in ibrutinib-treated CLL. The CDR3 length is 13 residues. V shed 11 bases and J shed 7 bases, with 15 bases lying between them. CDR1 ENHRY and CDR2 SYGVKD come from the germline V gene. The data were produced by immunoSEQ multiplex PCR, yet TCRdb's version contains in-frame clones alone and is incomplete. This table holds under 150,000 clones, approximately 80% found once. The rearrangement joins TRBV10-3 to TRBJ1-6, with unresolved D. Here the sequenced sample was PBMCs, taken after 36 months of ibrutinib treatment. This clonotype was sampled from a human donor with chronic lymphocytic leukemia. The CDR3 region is CALSSQENSPLHF. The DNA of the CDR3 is TGTGCCCTCTCCTCCCAGGAGAATTCACCCCTCCACTTT.